The T cell receptor beta chain under discussion was sequenced for a study of glioma-infiltrating T cells. Study overall: Before surgery, glioma patients received dexamethasone for at most six days. General study points: CDR3 overlap between tissue and blood was very small.

This CDR3 spans 13 amino acids. Germline-derived CDR1 and CDR2 are SGHTA and FQGNSA. The V and J ends lost 8 bases and 0 bases, in that order; junction bases with no gene match: 4. Using RNA template, CDR3s of TCR alpha and beta were amplified with iRepertoire arm-PCR. One entry per CDR3 protein results from TCRdb running MiXCR on the multiplex PCR reads. This sample carries 300,000 to 450,000 distinct CDR3 sequences, about two fifths of them seen once, and the ten largest clones take about 12%. As concerns this clonotype: Its matching antigen is unknown.

Sequencing was carried out using glioma tissue, nonneoplastic brain tissue, or PBMCs (not recorded which). This TCR derives from a human donor with low-grade glioma or glioblastoma, undergoing nonglioma brain surgery, or in good health (not recorded which). The rearrangement links TRBV7-2 to TRBJ2-7, with 7 bases that match TRBD2. The CDR3 is CASCSGGSYEQYF. CDR3 nucleotides: TGTGCCAGCTGCTCGGGGGGCTCCTACGAGCAGTACTTC.